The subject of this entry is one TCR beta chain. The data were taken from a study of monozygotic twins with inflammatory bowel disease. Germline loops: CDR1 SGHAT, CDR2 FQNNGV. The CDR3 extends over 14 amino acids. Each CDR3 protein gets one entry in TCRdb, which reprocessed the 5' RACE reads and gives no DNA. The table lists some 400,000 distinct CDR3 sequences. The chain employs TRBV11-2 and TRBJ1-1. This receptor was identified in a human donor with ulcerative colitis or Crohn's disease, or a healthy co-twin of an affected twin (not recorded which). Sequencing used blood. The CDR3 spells CASSFLHGNTEAFF. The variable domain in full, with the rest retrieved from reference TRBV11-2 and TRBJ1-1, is EAGVAQSPRYKIIEKRQSVAFWCNPISGHATLYWYQQILGQGPKLLIQFQNNGVVDDSQLPKDRFSAERLKGVDSTLKIQPAKLEDSAVYLCASSFLHGNTEAFFGQGTRLTVV.